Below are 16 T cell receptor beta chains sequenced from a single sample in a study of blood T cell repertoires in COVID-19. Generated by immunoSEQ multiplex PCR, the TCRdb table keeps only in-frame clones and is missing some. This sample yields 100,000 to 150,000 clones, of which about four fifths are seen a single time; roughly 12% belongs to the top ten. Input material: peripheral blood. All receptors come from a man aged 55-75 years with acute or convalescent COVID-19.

The CDR3 sequence is CASSPPNTGGSYGYTF. The CDR3 DNA follows: TGTGCCAGCTCACCACCGAACACAGGAGGGAGCTATGGCTACACCTTC. This chain joins TRBV18 and TRBJ1-2; possible D gene TRBD1, 5 bases. The CDR3 has 16 amino acids. CDR1 is KGHSH and CDR2 is LQKENI in the germline V gene. V lost 0 bases, J lost 4 bases, and 15 bases lay in between.

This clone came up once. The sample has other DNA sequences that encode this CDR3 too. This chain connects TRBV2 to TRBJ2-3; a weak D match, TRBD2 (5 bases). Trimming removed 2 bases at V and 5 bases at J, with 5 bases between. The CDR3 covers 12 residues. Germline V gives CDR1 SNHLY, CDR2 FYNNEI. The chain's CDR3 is CASSESGDTQYF. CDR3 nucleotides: TGTGCCAGCAGTGAAAGCGGAGATACGCAGTATTTT.

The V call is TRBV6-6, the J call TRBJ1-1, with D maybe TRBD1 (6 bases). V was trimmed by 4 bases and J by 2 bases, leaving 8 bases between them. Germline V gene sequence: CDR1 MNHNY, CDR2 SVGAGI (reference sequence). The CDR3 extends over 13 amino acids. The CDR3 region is CASSLQGNTEAFF. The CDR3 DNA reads TGTGCCAGCAGTTTACAGGGTAACACTGAAGCTTTCTTT.

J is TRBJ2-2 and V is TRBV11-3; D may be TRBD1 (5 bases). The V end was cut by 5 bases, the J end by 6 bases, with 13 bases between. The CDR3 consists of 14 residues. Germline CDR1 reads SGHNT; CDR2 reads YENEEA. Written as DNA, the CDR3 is TGTGCCAGCAGCCACCAGGGTTGGGCCGGGGAGCTGTTTTTT. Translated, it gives CASSHQGWAGELFF.

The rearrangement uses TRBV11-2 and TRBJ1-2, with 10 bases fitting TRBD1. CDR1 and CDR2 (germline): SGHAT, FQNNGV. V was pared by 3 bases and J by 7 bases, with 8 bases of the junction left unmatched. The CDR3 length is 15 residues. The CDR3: CASSFPGQGSGGYTF. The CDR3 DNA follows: TGTGCCAGCAGCTTTCCGGGACAGGGGTCGGGTGGCTACACCTTC.

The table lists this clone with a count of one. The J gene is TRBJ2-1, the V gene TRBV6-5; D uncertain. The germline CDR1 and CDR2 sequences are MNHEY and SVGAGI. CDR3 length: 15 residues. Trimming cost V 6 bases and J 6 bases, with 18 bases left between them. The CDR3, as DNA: TGTGCCAGCAGCCGAATCCCAGTCCCCAGCAATGAGCAGTTCTTC. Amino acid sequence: CASSRIPVPSNEQFF.

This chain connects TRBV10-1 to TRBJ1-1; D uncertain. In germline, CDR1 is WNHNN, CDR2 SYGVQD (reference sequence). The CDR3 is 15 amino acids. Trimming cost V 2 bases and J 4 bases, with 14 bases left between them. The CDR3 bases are TGCGCCAGCAGTGAGGGGGAGGGTTTGGGCACTGAAGCTTTCTTT. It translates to CASSEGEGLGTEAFF.

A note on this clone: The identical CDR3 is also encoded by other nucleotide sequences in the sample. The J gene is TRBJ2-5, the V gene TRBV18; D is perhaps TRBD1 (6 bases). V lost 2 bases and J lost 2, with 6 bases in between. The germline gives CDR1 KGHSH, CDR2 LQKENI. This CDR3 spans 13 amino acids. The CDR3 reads CASSPGQQETQYF. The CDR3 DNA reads TGTGCCAGCTCACCAGGACAGCAAGAGACCCAGTACTTC.

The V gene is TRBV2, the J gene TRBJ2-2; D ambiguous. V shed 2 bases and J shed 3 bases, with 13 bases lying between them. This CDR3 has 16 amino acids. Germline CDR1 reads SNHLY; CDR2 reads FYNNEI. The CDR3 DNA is TGTGCCAGCAGTGAAATAAGTCAGGTTGACACCGGGGAGCTGTTTTTT. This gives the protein CASSEISQVDTGELFF.

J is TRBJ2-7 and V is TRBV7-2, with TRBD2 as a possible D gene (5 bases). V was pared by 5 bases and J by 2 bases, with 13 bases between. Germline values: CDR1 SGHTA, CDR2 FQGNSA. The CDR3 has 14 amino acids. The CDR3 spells CASSPGFGAYEQYF. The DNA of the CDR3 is TGTGCCAGCAGCCCGGGATTTGGGGCCTACGAGCAGTACTTC.

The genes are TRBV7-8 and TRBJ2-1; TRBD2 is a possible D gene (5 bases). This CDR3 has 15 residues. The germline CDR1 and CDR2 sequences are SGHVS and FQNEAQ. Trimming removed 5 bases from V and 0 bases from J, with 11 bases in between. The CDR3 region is CASSTQRSSYNEQFF. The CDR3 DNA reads TGTGCCAGCAGCACGCAGCGGAGCTCCTACAATGAGCAGTTCTTC.

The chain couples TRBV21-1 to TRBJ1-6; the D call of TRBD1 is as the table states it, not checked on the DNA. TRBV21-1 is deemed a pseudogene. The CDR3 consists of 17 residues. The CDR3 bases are TGTGCCAGCAGCCCCTGGACAGGGGGCTCCTATAATTCACCCCTCCACTTT. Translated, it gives CASSPWTGGSYNSPLHF.

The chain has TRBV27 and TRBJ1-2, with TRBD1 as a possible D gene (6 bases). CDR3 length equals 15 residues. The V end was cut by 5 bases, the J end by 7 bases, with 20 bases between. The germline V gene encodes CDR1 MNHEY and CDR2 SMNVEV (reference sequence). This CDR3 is CASSPGGGRERGYTF. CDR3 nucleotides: TGTGCCAGCAGTCCCGGGGGGGGCCGGGAGCGTGGCTACACCTTC.

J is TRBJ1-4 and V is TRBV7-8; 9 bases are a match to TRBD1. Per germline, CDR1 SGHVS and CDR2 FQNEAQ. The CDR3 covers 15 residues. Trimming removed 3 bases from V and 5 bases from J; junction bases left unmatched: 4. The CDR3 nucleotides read TGTGCCAGCAGCTTTTACGGGACAGGGAATGAAAAACTGTTTTTT. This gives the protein CASSFYGTGNEKLFF.

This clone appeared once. The CDR3 coding sequence is TGTGCCACCCAAGGACAGAACAATGAGCAGTTCTTC. Its protein is CATQGQNNEQFF. V is TRBV24-1 and J is TRBJ2-1; weak D call: TRBD1 (6 bases). This CDR3 has 12 amino acids. Germline CDR1 reads KGHDR; CDR2 reads SFDVKD. V was trimmed by 9 bases and J by 5 bases, leaving 10 bases between them.

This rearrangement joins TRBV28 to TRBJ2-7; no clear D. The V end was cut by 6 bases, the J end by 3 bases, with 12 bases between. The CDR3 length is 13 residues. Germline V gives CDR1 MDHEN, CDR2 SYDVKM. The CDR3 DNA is TGTGCCAGCAGAATAAGGAGTCGCTACGAGCAGTACTTC. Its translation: CASRIRSRYEQYF.